Below are 28 T cell receptor beta chains sequenced from a single sample in a study of STAT3 mutations in large granular lymphocyte leukemia. Study conclusions and caveats: Every T-LGLL patient had at least one immunodominant TCRbeta clonotype.

Their specific antigens are unknown. Repertoires were generated with immunoSEQ multiplex PCR, while TCRdb's copy carries only in-frame clones and drops some. Of about 9,400 clones listed, roughly nine tenths are singletons. The sample taken for sequencing was peripheral blood mononuclear cells. These receptors came from an elderly man with T-cell large granular lymphocyte leukemia. Some clones in this sample may be carry-over from other donors' samples.

This chain connects TRBV27 to TRBJ2-3; weak D call: TRBD1 (5 bases). The germline CDR1 and CDR2 sequences are MNHEY and SMNVEV (reference sequence). This CDR3 region has 15 residues. The V end lost 2 bases, the J end lost 0 bases, and 9 bases lay between the germline ends. For the CDR3, the DNA is TGTGCCAGCAGTTTAATCGGACACAGCACAGATACGCAGTATTTT. It yields the protein CASSLIGHSTDTQYF.

This clone was counted only a few times. The J gene is TRBJ1-5, the V gene TRBV27; a weak D match, TRBD1 (5 bases). This CDR3 region has 12 residues. Trimming left V 7 bases short and J 6 bases short, with 10 bases between. CDR1 and CDR2 from the germline V gene are MNHEY and SMNVEV (reference sequence). The CDR3: CASKQGGQPQHF. CDR3 sequence (DNA): TGTGCCAGCAAGCAGGGCGGTCAGCCCCAGCATTTT.

The rearrangement links TRBV5-4 to TRBJ1-2, with TRBD1 identical over 7 bases. Germline V lookup: CDR1 SGHNT, CDR2 YYREEE (reference sequence). This CDR3 is 13 amino acids long. Trimming took 2 bases from V and 4 from J; bases not matched to a gene: 2. The CDR3 region is CASSLNRGYGYTF. CDR3 bases: TGTGCCAGCAGCTTAAACAGGGGCTATGGCTACACCTTC.

This clone was detected once. This chain uses TRBV5-1 with TRBJ2-3; 12 nucleotides align to TRBD1. V shed 4 bases, J shed 5 bases, and the junction held 5 bases outside the gene matches. This CDR3 is built from 15 residues. Germline V gives CDR1 SGHRS, CDR2 YFSETQ. CDR3 sequence: CASSPGTGGIDTQYF. As DNA, the CDR3 is TGCGCCAGCAGCCCTGGGACAGGGGGCATAGATACGCAGTATTTT.

The chain's CDR3 is CASRAGSSYEQYF. The CDR3 DNA reads TGTGCCAGCAGAGCAGGGAGCTCCTACGAGCAGTACTTC. The rearrangement uses TRBV27 and TRBJ2-7, with D perhaps TRBD1 or TRBD2 (5 bases each). Germline V gene sequence: CDR1 MNHEY, CDR2 SMNVEV (reference sequence). Trimming took 6 bases from V and 0 from J, leaving 9 bases between them. The CDR3 spans 13 residues.

The V gene is TRBV19, the J gene TRBJ2-7; D gene uncertain. This CDR3 region has 14 residues. The V end lost 5 bases, the J end lost 2 bases, and 13 bases lay between the germline ends. Germline V lookup: CDR1 LNHDA, CDR2 SQIVND (reference sequence). The CDR3 nucleotides are TGTGCCAGTAGTGTCCTCGGTCCCACCTACGAGCAGTACTTC. The encoded protein is CASSVLGPTYEQYF. Using reference TRBV19 and TRBJ2-7 for the parts outside the CDR3, the full variable domain is DGGITQSPKYLFRKEGQNVTLSCEQNLNHDAMYWYRQDPGQGLRLIYYSQIVNDFQKGDIAEGYSVSREKKESFPLTVTSAQKNPTAFYLCASSVLGPTYEQYFGPGTRLTVT.

The V and J genes are TRBV19 and TRBJ1-1; TRBD1 is a possible D gene (5 bases). The CDR3 extends over 12 amino acids. V was trimmed by 3 bases and J by 8 bases, leaving 10 bases between them. The germline CDR1 and CDR2 sequences are LNHDA and SQIVND (reference sequence). In DNA form, the CDR3 reads TGTGCCAGTAGTATTCGGCGGGACGAAGCTTTCTTT. Its translation: CASSIRRDEAFF.

The rearrangement uses TRBV5-1 and TRBJ2-7, with 15 positions matching TRBD2. The ends lost 4 bases at V and 5 bases at J; junction bases unmatched: 1. The CDR3 is 14 amino acids. The germline V gene encodes CDR1 SGHRS and CDR2 YFSETQ. The CDR3 DNA is TGCGCCAGCAGCCGGACTAGCGGGGGGGACGAGCAGTACTTC. Amino acid sequence: CASSRTSGGDEQYF.

The gene calls are TRBV6-5 and TRBJ2-7; D unclear. This CDR3 has 12 amino acids. V lost 8 bases and J 0 bases, leaving 8 bases between the germline ends. Germline assignment: CDR1 MNHEY and CDR2 SVGAGI. The CDR3: CASPRSSYEQYF. The CDR3 region has the DNA TGTGCCAGCCCACGGAGCTCCTACGAGCAGTACTTC.

V usage is TRBV2 and J usage is TRBJ1-2; 9 positions match TRBD1. The CDR3 extends over 13 amino acids. V was pared by 6 bases and J by 4 bases, with 3 bases of the junction left unmatched. Looked up from germline, CDR1 is SNHLY and CDR2 is FYNNEI. The CDR3 sequence is CASRGDRAYGYTF. In nucleotides, the CDR3 is TGTGCCAGCAGGGGGGACAGGGCCTATGGCTACACCTTC.

This clone has only a few counts. V usage is TRBV19 and J usage is TRBJ1-5; D may be TRBD1 (5 bases). CDR1 and CDR2 from the germline V gene are LNHDA and SQIVND (reference sequence). The CDR3 is 14 residues long. V lost 5 bases and J lost 6, with 14 bases in between. This CDR3 is CASSEGRWGQPQHF. CDR3 coding DNA: TGTGCCAGTAGTGAGGGGAGGTGGGGTCAGCCCCAGCATTTT. Full variable domain (missing parts from reference TRBV19 and TRBJ1-5): DGGITQSPKYLFRKEGQNVTLSCEQNLNHDAMYWYRQDPGQGLRLIYYSQIVNDFQKGDIAEGYSVSREKKESFPLTVTSAQKNPTAFYLCASSEGRWGQPQHFGDGTRLSIL.

The chain links TRBV9 to TRBJ2-3, with D tentatively TRBD2 (6 bases). From germline, CDR1 is SGDLS and CDR2 YYNGEE. The CDR3 length is 16 residues. The germline V and J ends were trimmed by 0 bases and 2 bases, with 13 bases remaining between them. This CDR3 reads CASSVGEWGDTDTQYF. CDR3 nucleotide sequence: TGTGCCAGCAGCGTAGGGGAATGGGGGGACACAGATACGCAGTATTTT.

V usage is TRBV18 and J usage is TRBJ2-2, with D uncertain. Trimming left V 4 bases short and J 2 bases short, with 5 bases between. The CDR3 is made up of 13 amino acids. From germline, CDR1 is KGHSH and CDR2 LQKENI. CDR3 coding DNA: TGTGCCAGCTCACTGGCAAACACCGGGGAGCTGTTTTTT. Translated, it gives CASSLANTGELFF.

The chain recombines TRBV29-1 with TRBJ2-1, with D hard to call. The V and J ends lost 7 bases and 0 bases respectively, with 7 bases between them. The CDR3 has 12 amino acids. The germline V gene has CDR1 SQVTM and CDR2 ANQGSEA. The CDR3 loop reads CSETRSYNEQFF. CDR3 DNA: TGCAGCGAAACCCGCTCCTACAATGAGCAGTTCTTC.

The chain couples TRBV7-3 to TRBJ2-5, with D perhaps given as TRBD1 or TRBD2 (5 bases each). The CDR3 loop spans 16 amino acids. The germline CDR1 and CDR2 sequences are SGHTA and FQGTGA. The V and J ends lost 1 base and 0 bases respectively, with 12 bases between them. The CDR3 DNA reads TGTGCCAGCAGCTTAATTGGGGGAATAAACCAAGAGACCCAGTACTTC. This sequence encodes CASSLIGGINQETQYF.

In its sample, this clone was seen once. This sequence joins TRBV10-3 and TRBJ2-3, with 8 bases fitting TRBD2. V trimming: 6 bases; J trimming: 2 bases; junction bases outside the gene matches: 7. Germline CDR1 ENHRY, CDR2 SYGVKD. CDR3 length: 15 amino acids. CDR3 region: CAIRVSGVITDTQYF. CDR3 in DNA: TGTGCCATCAGGGTTAGCGGGGTGATCACAGATACGCAGTATTTT.

The rearrangement joins TRBV7-9 to TRBJ2-1, with no clear D. The germline CDR1 and CDR2 sequences are SEHNR and FQNEAQ (reference sequence). The V gene lost 4 bases and the J gene lost 7 bases, with 8 bases spanning the gap. The CDR3 is 12 residues long. In DNA, the CDR3 is TGTGCCAGCAGCTCCAGTTCTAATGAGCAGTTCTTC. Protein sequence: CASSSSSNEQFF. Full variable domain (outside the CDR3, taken from reference TRBV7-9 and TRBJ2-1): DTGVSQNPRHKITKRGQNVTFRCDPISEHNRLYWYRQTLGQGPEFLTYFQNEAQLEKSRLLSDRFSAERPKGSFSTLEIQRTEQGDSAMYLCASSSSSNEQFFGPGTRLTVL.

The count of this clone is one. The chain has TRBV9 and TRBJ1-4; D may be TRBD1 (6 bases). The V gene's germline CDR1 is SGDLS and CDR2 YYNGEE. V lost 5 bases to trimming and J lost 0 bases, with 14 bases between them. The CDR3 runs 16 residues. As DNA, the CDR3 is TGTGCCAGCAGTTCCGGACAGATAGCAACTAATGAAAAACTGTTTTTT. Translating it yields CASSSGQIATNEKLFF.

The V gene is TRBV2, the J gene TRBJ1-5, with no clear D. The CDR3 is made up of 15 amino acids. The germline V and J ends were trimmed by 0 bases and 3 bases, with 9 bases remaining between them. Germline V gene sequence: CDR1 SNHLY, CDR2 FYNNEI. In DNA, the CDR3 is TGTGCCAGCAGTGAAGCGCGAGCCCCCAATCAGCCCCAGCATTTT. It translates to CASSEARAPNQPQHF. The full variable domain, in which reference TRBV2 and TRBJ1-5 provide the parts outside the CDR3, is EPEVTQTPSHQVTQMGQEVILRCVPISNHLYFYWYRQILGQKVEFLVSFYNNEISEKSEIFDDQFSVERPDGSNFTLKIRSTKLEDSAMYFCASSEARAPNQPQHFGDGTRLSIL.

The V call is TRBV9, the J call TRBJ1-3; TRBD1 matches 8 bases. Germline CDR1 SGDLS, CDR2 YYNGEE. The trim removed 4 bases at V and 2 bases at J, leaving 2 bases unmatched. The length of the CDR3 is 14 residues. CDR3 region: CASSLTGAGNTIYF. In nucleotides, the CDR3 is TGTGCCAGCAGCCTGACAGGGGCTGGAAACACCATATATTTT.

CDR3: CASSQGGQETQYF. CDR3 DNA sequence: TGCGCCAGCAGCCAGGGGGGGCAGGAGACCCAGTACTTC. The J gene is TRBJ2-5, the V gene TRBV5-1; D may match TRBD1 or TRBD2 (7 bases each). The CDR3 covers 13 residues. V shed 4 bases and J shed 5 bases, with 12 bases lying between them. CDR1 SGHRS and CDR2 YFSETQ come from the germline V gene.

This chain uses TRBV30 with TRBJ1-5, with 8 positions matching TRBD1. Germline CDR1 reads GTSNPN; CDR2 reads SVGIG (reference sequence). This CDR3 comprises 15 residues. After removal of 3 bases from V and 7 bases from J, the junction contained 11 bases not matched to a gene. The CDR3 DNA sequence: TGTGCCTGGAGCCATACCGACAGGGGAAAGCAGCCCCAGCATTTT. Translation: CAWSHTDRGKQPQHF.

The rearrangement links TRBV5-5 to TRBJ1-1; D not resolved. V lost 4 bases and J 5 bases, leaving 12 bases between the germline ends. CDR1 is SGHKS, CDR2 YYEKEE, per germline (reference sequence). The length of the CDR3 is 13 residues. CDR3 region: CASSLLVGTEAFF. CDR3 DNA sequence: TGTGCCAGCAGCCTCCTGGTTGGGACTGAAGCTTTCTTT.

The chain uses TRBV14 and TRBJ1-2; perhaps TRBD1 as D (6 bases). The ends were cut back, 0 bases at V and 5 bases at J, with 13 bases in the middle. Germline V gene sequence: CDR1 SGHDN, CDR2 FVKESK. The CDR3 covers 15 residues. CDR3 bases: TGTGCCAGCAGCCAAGATGGCAGGGGTGTATATGGCTACACCTTC. Protein product: CASSQDGRGVYGYTF.

This rearrangement joins TRBV2 to TRBJ1-1; 8 bases are a match to TRBD1. V gave up 4 bases and J gave up 5 bases; unmatched junction bases: 6. This CDR3 contains 14 residues. Germline CDR1 and CDR2: SNHLY and FYNNEI. The CDR3 coding sequence is TGTGCCAGCAGTGTGGCAGGGGGCATGACTGAAGCTTTCTTT. Translation: CASSVAGGMTEAFF. The full variable domain, its missing parts supplied by reference TRBV2 and TRBJ1-1, is EPEVTQTPSHQVTQMGQEVILRCVPISNHLYFYWYRQILGQKVEFLVSFYNNEISEKSEIFDDQFSVERPDGSNFTLKIRSTKLEDSAMYFCASSVAGGMTEAFFGQGTRLTVV.

The chain uses TRBV19 and TRBJ1-5; D is perhaps TRBD1 (5 bases). This CDR3 region has 15 residues. Between the trimmed V and J ends, which lost 0 bases and 4 bases, there was a span of 10 bases. The germline V gene has CDR1 LNHDA and CDR2 SQIVND (reference sequence). Written as DNA, the CDR3 is TGTGCCAGTAGTATAGATTGGGCAGGGAATCAGCCCCAGCATTTT. This codes for CASSIDWAGNQPQHF. The entire variable domain, with the rest obtained from reference TRBV19 and TRBJ1-5, is as follows: DGGITQSPKYLFRKEGQNVTLSCEQNLNHDAMYWYRQDPGQGLRLIYYSQIVNDFQKGDIAEGYSVSREKKESFPLTVTSAQKNPTAFYLCASSIDWAGNQPQHFGDGTRLSIL.

This chain uses TRBV4-3 with TRBJ2-2; D ambiguous. The CDR3 contains 13 residues. Trimming took 7 bases from V and 1 from J, leaving 7 bases between them. The germline CDR1 and CDR2 sequences are LGHNA and YSLEER. CDR3 protein: CASNNMNTGELFF. For the CDR3, the DNA is TGCGCCAGCAACAACATGAACACCGGGGAGCTGTTTTTT.

The V and J genes are TRBV30 and TRBJ2-2, with no clear D. The CDR3 covers 11 residues. Germline loops: CDR1 GTSNPN, CDR2 SVGIG (reference sequence). Trimming took 4 bases from V and 4 from J, leaving 4 bases between them. The CDR3, as DNA: TGTGCCTGGAAAGCCACCGGGGAGCTGTTTTTT. The encoded protein is CAWKATGELFF.